The present T cell receptor (beta chain) was sequenced within a study of CD8+CD57+ T cells in acquired aplastic anemia (dated by TCRdb to between 2017 and 2018). Study-wide context: Extracted DNA from sorted CD4+ and CD8+ cells averaged around 3.2 ug, ranging from roughly 0.17 to 27.4 ug. CD8+CD57+ expansion was defined as frequency above the mean frequency observed in healthy subjects. What the work shows at the level of the full study, not this receptor alone: Patients and healthy controls showed no significant difference in CD8+ Simpson's diversity (P=0.060). Some 31 CD8+ CDR3 sequences were shared between patients and controls but appeared highly expressed in patients and within their immunodominant clones.

The patients picked for sequencing were ones in whom flow cytometry had shown an expansion of CD8+CD57+ cells. Severe acquired aplastic anemia was diagnosed in all patients according to International Study of Aplastic Anemia and Agranulocytosis and Camitta criteria. At the time blood was sampled, none of the patients had received any therapy. The study deep-sequenced TCR repertoires of sorted CD4+ and CD8+ blood T cells from severe aplastic anemia patients and healthy subjects. In the USA, patient enrollment took place under clinicaltrials.gov protocols 00001620, 01623167, 00001397, 00071045, 00081523 and 00961064. Ficoll-Paque density gradient centrifugation was used to isolate peripheral blood mononuclear cells. Before DNA extraction, CD4+ and CD8+ T cells were sorted by FACS or by magnetic beads. The CDR3 has 16 amino acids, counting the end cysteine and phenylalanine. Just the 48-base CDR3 DNA is kept, in frame starting at base 1. Here V drops 3 bases and J drops 5 bases, and the junction holds 10 bases not matched to any gene. Based on the germline V gene, the CDR1 and CDR2 sequences are SGHTA and FQGTGA.

Genomic DNA was used as template for profiling of TCR beta VDJ combinations and CDR3 sequences. An Illumina HiSeq 2000 was the platform used for TCR repertoire sequencing. Concerning the study's data processing: TRBV/TRBJ rearrangement plots, CDR3 size and DJ length profiles, and Simpson's diversity index were used to evaluate the repertoires. The most abundant DNA sequence in the deep sequencing data was taken as the immunodominant clone. CDR3 amino acid sequences were checked for sharing between subjects and were compared against published repertoires and the VDJdb database. TCRdb trimmed the raw reads at Q25, called clones with MiXCR and kept productive beta chains. Rows merge per CDR3 protein into single entries with the most common DNA and genes. The V and J calls, along with clone size, are taken from TCRdb and not from the paper's own processing. Here the sample has approximately 250,000 distinct CDR3 sequences; roughly 82% occur a single time. In total, the top ten clones hold 40% to 50% of the sample.

This clonotype occurred once. What antigen it recognizes has not been identified. No base-level quality is on record; no much larger clone is a single base apart. A lone read offers only weak evidence. The sequence was collected from a human donor with aplastic anemia. The sequenced sample consisted of sorted CD4+, CD8+, or CD8+CD57+ T cells (not recorded which) from PBMCs. The rearranged chain carries TRBV7-3 and TRBJ1-2; 9 central nucleotides agree with TRBD1. This receptor carries the CDR3 CASSLDRDRVVYGYTF. The nucleotides read TGTGCCAGCAGCTTGGATAGGGACAGGGTAGTATATGGCTACACCTTC.